These 5 T cell receptor beta chains were sequenced from one sample in a study of memory CD8 T cells in hepatitis C reinfection. The time point: peak reinfection, 3 to 8 weeks after reinfection detection. The sorted cells went straight to TCR sequencing with no prior in vitro expansion. Sequenced by immunoSEQ multiplex PCR; TCRdb stores in-frame clones only, minus some. The sample has tens of thousands of clones, roughly 90% seen once. The sequenced sample consisted of naive CD8+ T cells sorted from blood. These TCRs come from a man between 18 and 35 years old with hepatitis C virus infection.

The chain combines TRBV9 with TRBJ1-1, with D possibly matching TRBD1 (6 bases). CDR1 is SGDLS and CDR2 is YYNGEE in the germline V gene. V dropped 4 bases and J dropped 4 bases, with 11 bases sitting between them. The CDR3 has 13 residues. The CDR3 region has the DNA TGTGCCAGCAGCTCTGGGGGCATCACTGAAGCTTTCTTT. Its protein product is CASSSGGITEAFF. The full variable domain, its missing parts supplied by reference TRBV9 and TRBJ1-1, is DSGVTQTPKHLITATGQRVTLRCSPRSGDLSVYWYQQSLDQGLQFLIQYYNGEERAKGNILERFSAQQFPDLHSELNLSSLELGDSALYFCASSSGGITEAFFGQGTRLTVV.

The CDR3 coding sequence is TGCGCCAGCAGTTCAGCAGGGAACGAGCAGTACTTC. Translated: CASSSAGNEQYF. V usage is TRBV10-2 and J usage is TRBJ2-5, with D maybe TRBD1 (5 bases). The DNA end lines up better with TRBJ2-7; the J call may be wrong. CDR1 and CDR2 (germline): WSHSY, SAAADI. The CDR3 length is 12 residues.

This clone occurred once. CDR3 region: CASSLEFGTGGPDTQYF. The CDR3 bases are TGTGCCAGCAGCTTAGAATTTGGGACAGGGGGCCCAGATACGCAGTATTTT. The chain links TRBV7-9 to TRBJ2-3; 12 bases line up with TRBD1. CDR1 and CDR2 from the germline V gene are SEHNR and FQNEAQ (reference sequence). V lost 1 base to trimming and J lost 4 bases; unmatched junction nucleotides: 6. The CDR3 sequence is 17 residues long.

This chain links TRBV5-6 with TRBJ1-1; maybe TRBD1 (6 bases). CDR1 SGHDT and CDR2 YYEEEE come from the germline V gene. The CDR3 has 14 residues. Trimming took 3 bases from V and 10 from J, leaving 19 bases between them. CDR3 region: CASSSQPGHHGAFF. As DNA, the CDR3 is TGTGCCAGCAGCTCTCAGCCGGGACACCACGGAGCTTTCTTT.

The V call is TRBV5-6, the J call TRBJ2-1, with D perhaps TRBD1 (6 bases). Germline-derived CDR1 and CDR2 are SGHDT and YYEEEE. The V and J ends lost 0 bases and 3 bases respectively, with 13 bases between them. This CDR3 has 16 amino acids. This CDR3 reads CASSLVTGPLYNEQFF. In DNA, the CDR3 is TGTGCCAGCAGCTTGGTGACAGGTCCCCTCTACAATGAGCAGTTCTTC.